The T cell receptor beta chain described here comes from a study of T cell responses to AZD1222 COVID-19 vaccine. Assay: immunoSEQ multiplex PCR; the TCRdb copy retains only in-frame clones and omits some. This table has about 190,000 clones, just over 90% appearing once. Details on this clone: Its specificity is unknown.

CDR1 is SGHRS, CDR2 YFSETQ, per germline. CDR3 size: 14 residues. Unmatched junction bases numbered 2, after V lost 0 bases and J lost 2 bases. Findings and caveats of the study: CD4 TCRs covered the whole spike, strongest at regions 160-218 and 743-854. Only five or six AZD1222 recipients were seropositive at baseline. Two AZD1222 administrations were followed by greater Spike-specific TCR breadth and depth. Repertoires in all cases were sampled only once the peak T cell response had passed.

The sequence derives from an adult in good health. The chain carries TRBV5-1 and TRBJ2-7, with 7 bases lining up with TRBD1. The specimen was peripheral blood, collected on day 0 of AZD1222 vaccination. CDR3 residues: CASSLVGTAYEQYF. In nucleotides, the CDR3 is TGCGCCAGCAGCTTGGTGGGGACAGCCTACGAGCAGTACTTC.